Listed below are T cell receptor beta chains from one sample, sequenced in a study of CD8+ T cells in alopecia areata. The table came from immunoSEQ multiplex PCR; TCRdb's copy has only in-frame clones and leaves some out. The data contain approximately 220,000 clones, roughly two fifths of them seen just once; the ten biggest clones take up more than 0.4%. The sequencing here drew on CD4+ T cells sorted from blood, taken at approximately week 34, from a patient treated with tofacitinib. These receptors originate from a human donor with alopecia areata. Each CDR3 is given with its conserved first and last residue. A D gene is named only where the DNA matches it firmly. The size entry is marked missing in some rows and otherwise reads once, few, many or a size class.

CDR3 DNA: TGCGCCAGCAGCCAGGACAGGGGAGTAGGCGAAAAACTGTTTTTT
CDR3 protein: CASSQDRGVGEKLFF
J gene: TRBJ1-4
V gene: TRBV5-1
clone size: .
D gene: TRBD1

CDR3 DNA: TGTGCCAGCAGCCCAAGGACTAGCGGGAGCTCTGGGGCCAACGTCCTGACTTTC
CDR3 protein: CASSPRTSGSSGANVLTF
J gene: TRBJ2-6
V gene: TRBV9
clone size: .
D gene: TRBD2

CDR3 DNA: TGTGCCTGGAAGGATCGGGCGGTATTTGAAGCTTTCTTT
CDR3 protein: CAWKDRAVFEAFF
J gene: TRBJ1-1
V gene: TRBV30
clone size: .
D gene: .

CDR3 DNA: TGTGCCAGCAGTGGAAACCGAGATACGCAGTATTTT
CDR3 protein: CASSGNRDTQYF
J gene: TRBJ2-3
V gene: TRBV2
clone size: .
D gene: .

CDR3 DNA: TGTGCCAGCAGCCCGCCGGGACAGGGTATCGTGCGAGAAAAACTGTTTTTT
CDR3 protein: CASSPPGQGIVREKLFF
J gene: TRBJ1-4
V gene: TRBV7-8
clone size: few
D gene: TRBD1

CDR3 DNA: TGCGCCAGCAGCCCGACAATCCATGAGCAGTTCTTC
CDR3 protein: CASSPTIHEQFF
J gene: TRBJ2-1
V gene: TRBV5-1
clone size: .
D gene: .

CDR3 DNA: TGTGCCTGGAGTGTAATAGCGGCTAACACCGGGGAGCTGTTTTTT
CDR3 protein: CAWSVIAANTGELFF
J gene: TRBJ2-2
V gene: TRBV30
clone size: .
D gene: .

CDR3 DNA: TGCAGCGTTGGAACCTCAGGGGCCTACGAGCAGTACTTC
CDR3 protein: CSVGTSGAYEQYF
J gene: TRBJ2-7
V gene: TRBV29-1
clone size: .
D gene: .

CDR3 DNA: TGTGCCAGCAGCGTGGGGCCCGGTAACATCTACGAGCAGTACTTC
CDR3 protein: CASSVGPGNIYEQYF
J gene: TRBJ2-7
V gene: TRBV9
clone size: few
D gene: .

CDR3 DNA: TGCGCCAGCAGCCAAGTGGGCAGGGCCACAGATACGCAGTATTTT
CDR3 protein: CASSQVGRATDTQYF
J gene: TRBJ2-3
V gene: TRBV4-1
clone size: .
D gene: .

CDR3 DNA: TGCGCCAGCAGCTTGTTGTCCGCCAATGAGCAGTTCTTC
CDR3 protein: CASSLLSANEQFF
J gene: TRBJ2-1
V gene: TRBV5-1
clone size: few
D gene: .

CDR3 DNA: TGTGCCAGTAGTAGACAGGTCTCCGAGACCCAGTACTTC
CDR3 protein: CASSRQVSETQYF
J gene: TRBJ2-5
V gene: TRBV19
clone size: .
D gene: .

CDR3 DNA: TGTGCCAGCAGCACCACAGGGGGCTTAGGTTACGAGCAGTACTTC
CDR3 protein: CASSTTGGLGYEQYF
J gene: TRBJ2-7
V gene: TRBV7-9
clone size: few
D gene: TRBD1

CDR3 DNA: TGTGCCAGCAGCTTAGGGACAGGGCCTAATCAGCCCCAGCATTTT
CDR3 protein: CASSLGTGPNQPQHF
J gene: TRBJ1-5
V gene: TRBV7-9
clone size: many
D gene: TRBD1

CDR3 DNA: TGTGCCAGCAGCCGACAGGACACTGAAGCTTTCTTT
CDR3 protein: CASSRQDTEAFF
J gene: TRBJ1-1
V gene: TRBV7-9
clone size: .
D gene: .

CDR3 DNA: TGCAGCGTTGTAGACAGGGGGAGCGCTGGGGCCAACGTCCTGACTTTC
CDR3 protein: CSVVDRGSAGANVLTF
J gene: TRBJ2-6
V gene: TRBV29-1
clone size: .
D gene: TRBD1

CDR3 DNA: TGTGCCAGCAGTTCTCCGGGACAGGGTAGAAATCAGCCCCAGCATTTT
CDR3 protein: CASSSPGQGRNQPQHF
J gene: TRBJ1-5
V gene: TRBV6-5
clone size: few
D gene: TRBD1

CDR3 DNA: TGTGCCAGCAGTGAGGGAAGGGTGGGAAACATTCAGTACTTC
CDR3 protein: CASSEGRVGNIQYF
J gene: TRBJ2-4
V gene: TRBV2
clone size: .
D gene: .

CDR3 DNA: TGCGCCAGCAGCCAGGGCATAACCGAGGAGCAGTACTTC
CDR3 protein: CASSQGITEEQYF
J gene: TRBJ2-7
V gene: TRBV4-1
clone size: .
D gene: .

CDR3 DNA: TGCAGCGTTGAAGATAGTCAGTCAGAAGCTTTCTTT
CDR3 protein: CSVEDSQSEAFF
J gene: TRBJ1-1
V gene: TRBV29-1
clone size: .
D gene: .

CDR3 DNA: TGTGCCAGCAGACCCAGGACAGGACCTACCTCTGGGGCCAACGTCCTGACTTTC
CDR3 protein: CASRPRTGPTSGANVLTF
J gene: TRBJ2-6
V gene: TRBV2
clone size: few
D gene: TRBD1

CDR3 DNA: TGTGCCAGTACCCAAGGGGGGGTCGATGAAAAACTGTTTTTT
CDR3 protein: CASTQGGVDEKLFF
J gene: TRBJ1-4
V gene: TRBV2
clone size: few
D gene: .

CDR3 DNA: TGTGCCAGTCGGGGTCCGGGAGACATTCAGTACTTC
CDR3 protein: CASRGPGDIQYF
J gene: TRBJ2-4
V gene: TRBV6-6
clone size: many
D gene: .

CDR3 DNA: TGTGCCAGCAGCCCCGGCCACCTCTACGAGCAGTACTTC
CDR3 protein: CASSPGHLYEQYF
J gene: TRBJ2-7
V gene: TRBV27
clone size: few
D gene: .

CDR3 DNA: TGTGCCAGTAGTATAGGACTAACCCTCTACAATGAGCAGTTCTTC
CDR3 protein: CASSIGLTLYNEQFF
J gene: TRBJ2-1
V gene: TRBV19
clone size: .
D gene: .

CDR3 DNA: TGTGCCAGCAGTGGGACAATTCAGCCCCAGCATTTT
CDR3 protein: CASSGTIQPQHF
J gene: TRBJ1-5
V gene: TRBV2
clone size: .
D gene: .